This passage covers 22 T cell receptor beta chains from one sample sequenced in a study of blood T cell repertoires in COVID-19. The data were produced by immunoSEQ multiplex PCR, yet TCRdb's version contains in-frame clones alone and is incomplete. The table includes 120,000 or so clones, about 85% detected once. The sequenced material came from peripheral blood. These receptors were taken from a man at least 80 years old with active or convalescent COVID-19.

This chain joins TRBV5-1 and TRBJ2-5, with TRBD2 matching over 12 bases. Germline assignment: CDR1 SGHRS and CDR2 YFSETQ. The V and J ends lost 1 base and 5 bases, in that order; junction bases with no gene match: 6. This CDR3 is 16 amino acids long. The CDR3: CASSLWTSGMTETQYF. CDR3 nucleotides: TGCGCCAGCAGCTTGTGGACTAGCGGGATGACGGAGACCCAGTACTTC.

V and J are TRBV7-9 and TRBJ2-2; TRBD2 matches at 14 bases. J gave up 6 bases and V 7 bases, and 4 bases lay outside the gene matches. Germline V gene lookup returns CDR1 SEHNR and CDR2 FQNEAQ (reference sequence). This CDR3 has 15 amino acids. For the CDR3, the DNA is TGTGCCAGCACCAAGGGACTAGCGGGAGCCGGGGAGCTGTTTTTT. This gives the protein CASTKGLAGAGELFF.

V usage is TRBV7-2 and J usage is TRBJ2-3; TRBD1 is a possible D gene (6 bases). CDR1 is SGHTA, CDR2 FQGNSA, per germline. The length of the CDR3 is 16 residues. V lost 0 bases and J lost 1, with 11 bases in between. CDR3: CASSLAVGQRTDTQYF. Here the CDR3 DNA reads TGTGCCAGCAGCTTAGCGGTAGGACAGCGCACAGATACGCAGTATTTT.

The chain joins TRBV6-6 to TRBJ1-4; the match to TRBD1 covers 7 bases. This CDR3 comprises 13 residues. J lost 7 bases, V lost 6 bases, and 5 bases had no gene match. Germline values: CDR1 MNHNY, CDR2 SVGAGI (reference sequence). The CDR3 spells CASSAQGGEKLFF. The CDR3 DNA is TGTGCCAGCAGCGCGCAGGGGGGTGAAAAACTGTTTTTT.

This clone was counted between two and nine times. The CDR3 bases are TGTGCCAGCAGCTCGACAGGGGGTACCGGGGAGCTGTTTTTT. Residues: CASSSTGGTGELFF. V gene TRBV7-6 combines with J gene TRBJ2-2; 9 nucleotides agree with TRBD1. Germline assignment: CDR1 SGHVS and CDR2 FNYEAQ. With V trimmed by 4 bases and J by 5 bases, 2 bases remained unmatched. The CDR3 loop spans 14 amino acids. Full variable domain (missing parts from reference TRBV7-6 and TRBJ2-2): GAGVSQSPRYKVTKRGQDVALRCDPISGHVSLYWYRQALGQGPEFLTYFNYEAQQDKSGLPNDRFSAERPEGSISTLTIQRTEQRDSAMYRCASSSTGGTGELFFGEGSRLTVL.

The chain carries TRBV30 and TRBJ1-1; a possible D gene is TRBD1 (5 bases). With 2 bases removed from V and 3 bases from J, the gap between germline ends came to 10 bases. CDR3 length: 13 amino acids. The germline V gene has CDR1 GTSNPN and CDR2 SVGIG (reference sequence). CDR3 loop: CAWSRDRYTEAFF. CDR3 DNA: TGTGCCTGGAGTAGAGACAGATACACTGAAGCTTTCTTT.

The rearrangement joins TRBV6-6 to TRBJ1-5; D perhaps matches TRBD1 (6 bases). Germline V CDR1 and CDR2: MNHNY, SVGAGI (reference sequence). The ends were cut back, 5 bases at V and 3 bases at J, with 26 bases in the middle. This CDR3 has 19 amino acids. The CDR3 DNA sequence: TGTGCCAGCAGTCACCGGCCCCCGGGACAAACCTTACTCAATCAGCCCCAGCATTTT. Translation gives CASSHRPPGQTLLNQPQHF.

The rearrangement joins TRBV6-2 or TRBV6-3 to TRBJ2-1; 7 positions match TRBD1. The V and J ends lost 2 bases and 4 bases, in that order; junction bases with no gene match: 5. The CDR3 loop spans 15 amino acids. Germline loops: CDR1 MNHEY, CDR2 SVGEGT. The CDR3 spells CASSYARGRYNEQFF. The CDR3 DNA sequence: TGTGCCAGCAGTTACGCAAGGGGGCGATACAATGAGCAGTTCTTC.

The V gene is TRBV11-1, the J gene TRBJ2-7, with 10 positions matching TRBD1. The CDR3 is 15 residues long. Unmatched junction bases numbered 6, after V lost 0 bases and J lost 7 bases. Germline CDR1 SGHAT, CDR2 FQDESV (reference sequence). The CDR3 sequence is CASSLAGTGVGEQYF. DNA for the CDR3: TGTGCCAGCAGCTTAGCCGGGACAGGGGTCGGGGAGCAGTACTTC.

The CDR3 loop is CASSFEGARTEAFF. CDR3 in DNA: TGTGCCAGCAGTTTCGAGGGGGCGAGGACTGAAGCTTTCTTT. This chain connects TRBV27 to TRBJ1-1; 7 nucleotides agree with TRBD1. From germline, CDR1 is MNHEY and CDR2 SMNVEV (reference sequence). J was trimmed by 5 bases and V by 3 bases; bases with no gene match: 6. CDR3 length: 14 amino acids.

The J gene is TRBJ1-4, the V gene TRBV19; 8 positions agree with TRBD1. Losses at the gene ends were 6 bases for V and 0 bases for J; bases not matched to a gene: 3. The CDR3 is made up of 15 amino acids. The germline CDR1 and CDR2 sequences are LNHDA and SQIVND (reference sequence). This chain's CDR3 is CASSTGGSTNEKLFF. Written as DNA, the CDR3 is TGTGCCAGTAGCACAGGGGGTTCAACTAATGAAAAACTGTTTTTT.

This chain's CDR3 is CASRADSNTEAFF. In DNA, the CDR3 is TGTGCCAGCAGGGCAGATTCGAACACTGAAGCTTTCTTT. The V call is TRBV7-6, the J call TRBJ1-1; D call uncertain. Germline-derived CDR1 and CDR2 are SGHVS and FNYEAQ. The CDR3 has 13 residues. V was trimmed by 6 bases and J by 1 base, leaving 9 bases between them.

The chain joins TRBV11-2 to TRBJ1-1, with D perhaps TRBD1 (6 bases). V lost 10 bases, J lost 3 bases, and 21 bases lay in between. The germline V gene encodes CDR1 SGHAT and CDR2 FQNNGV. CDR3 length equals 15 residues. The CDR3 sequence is CATTMTGRFDTEAFF. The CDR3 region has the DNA TGTGCCACCACGATGACAGGTCGTTTCGACACTGAAGCTTTCTTT.

CDR3 nucleotides: TGTGCCATCAGCGGGACAGGGGGCTATGGCTACACCTTC. As protein: CAISGTGGYGYTF. The chain combines TRBV10-3 with TRBJ1-2; TRBD1 aligns across 11 bases. V was clipped by 6 bases and J by 4 bases; unmatched bases: 1. Germline CDR1 and CDR2: ENHRY and SYGVKD. The CDR3 runs to 13 residues.

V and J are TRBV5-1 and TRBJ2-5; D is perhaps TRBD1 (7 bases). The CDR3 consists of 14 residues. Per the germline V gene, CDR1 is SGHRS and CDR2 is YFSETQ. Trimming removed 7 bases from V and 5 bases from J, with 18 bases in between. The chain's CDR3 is CASCRQGSGETQYF. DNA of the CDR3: TGCGCCAGCTGCAGACAGGGCAGCGGGGAGACCCAGTACTTC.

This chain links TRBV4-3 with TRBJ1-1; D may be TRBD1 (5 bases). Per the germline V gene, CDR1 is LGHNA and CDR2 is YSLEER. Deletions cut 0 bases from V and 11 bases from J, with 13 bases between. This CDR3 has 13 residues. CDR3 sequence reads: CASSQDSGGKAFF. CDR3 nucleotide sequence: TGCGCCAGCAGCCAAGATTCGGGGGGTAAGGCTTTCTTT.

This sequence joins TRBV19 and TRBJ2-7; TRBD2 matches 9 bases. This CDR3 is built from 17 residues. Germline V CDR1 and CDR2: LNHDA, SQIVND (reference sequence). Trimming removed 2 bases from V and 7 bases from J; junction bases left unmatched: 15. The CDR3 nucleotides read TGTGCCAGTAGTATACAATATCAGCGCGGGGGGGCGAGGGAGCAGTACTTC. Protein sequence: CASSIQYQRGGAREQYF.

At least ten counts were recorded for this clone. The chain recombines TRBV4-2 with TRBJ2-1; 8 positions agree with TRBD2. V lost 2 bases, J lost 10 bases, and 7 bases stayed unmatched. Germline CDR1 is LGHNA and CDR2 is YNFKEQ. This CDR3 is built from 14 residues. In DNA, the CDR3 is TGTGCCAGCAGCCAATCCGGGAGGGCCGTCGAGCAGTTCTTC. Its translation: CASSQSGRAVEQFF.

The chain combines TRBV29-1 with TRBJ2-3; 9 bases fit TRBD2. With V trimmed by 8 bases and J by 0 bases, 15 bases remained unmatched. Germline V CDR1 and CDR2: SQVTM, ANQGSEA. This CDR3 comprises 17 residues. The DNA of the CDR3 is TGCAGCCATGGAGGGGCGGGAGGGGTAATTAGCACAGATACGCAGTATTTT. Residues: CSHGGAGGVISTDTQYF.

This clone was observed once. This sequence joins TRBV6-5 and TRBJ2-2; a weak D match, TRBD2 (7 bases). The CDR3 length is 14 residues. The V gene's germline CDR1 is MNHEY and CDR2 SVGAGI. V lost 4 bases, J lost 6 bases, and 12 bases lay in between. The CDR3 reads CASSSRGGAGELFF. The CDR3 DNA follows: TGTGCCAGCAGTTCCAGGGGAGGGGCCGGGGAGCTGTTTTTT.

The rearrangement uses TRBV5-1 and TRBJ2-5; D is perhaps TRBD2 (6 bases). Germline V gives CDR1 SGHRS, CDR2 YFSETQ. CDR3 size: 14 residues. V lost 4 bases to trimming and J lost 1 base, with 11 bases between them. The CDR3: CASSPGTSQETQYF. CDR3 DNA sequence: TGCGCCAGCAGCCCCGGGACTTCCCAAGAGACCCAGTACTTC.

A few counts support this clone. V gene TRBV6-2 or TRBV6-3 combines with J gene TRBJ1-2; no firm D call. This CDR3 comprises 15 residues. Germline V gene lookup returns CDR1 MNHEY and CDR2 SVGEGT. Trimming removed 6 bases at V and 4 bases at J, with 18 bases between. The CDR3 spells CASSPRTPTSYGYTF. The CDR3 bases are TGTGCCAGCAGCCCCAGAACACCGACAAGCTATGGCTACACCTTC.